This T cell receptor (beta chain) was captured in a study of cytomegalovirus exposure and HLA in healthy donors. General observations from the study: The authors later found most CMV-associated TCR beta chains appeared HLA-restricted. Cytomegalovirus association was listed for approximately 150 TCR beta chains.

V shed 0 bases and J shed 1 base, with 12 bases lying between them. There are 16 residues in the CDR3. Points on this clone: Its antigen remains unidentified.

Vbeta (60) and Jbeta (13) primers were used in the PCR. Sequencing used immunoSEQ multiplex PCR; TCRdb keeps in-frame clones, though not all of them. The sample shows 130,000 or so clones, around 72% of them seen only once. The origin of this receptor is a man between 18 and 29 years old in good health and CMV-seropositive. Sequenced: PBMCs. This chain joins TRBV6-7 and TRBJ2-5; tentatively, D is TRBD1 (6 bases). TRBV6-7 is an open reading frame, and its role is uncertain. CDR3 nucleotide sequence: TGTGCCAGCAGTTACTCGATTACAGGGCCCCAAGAGACCCAGTACTTC. It translates to CASSYSITGPQETQYF.